Here is one T cell receptor beta chain with its context. The read finishes 3 residues shy of the CDR3 end, and the germline J gene is used to complete it. This sample is drawn from a study of T cells in women clearing cervical HPV infection. On the study more broadly: Cases: HPV16-related CIN3 or worse on histology, a couple of invasive cancers. Case blood drawn at lesion detection; control blood after infection cleared. Case blood was drawn a median approximately five months after lesion detection. Controls' single incident HPV16 infection cleared within 12 months without precancer.

Generated by immunoSEQ multiplex PCR, the TCRdb table keeps only in-frame clones and is missing some. The sample holds 20,000 to 25,000 clones. V gave up 5 bases and J gave up 4 bases, with 9 bases separating them. The V gene's germline CDR1 is GTSNPN and CDR2 SVGIG (reference sequence). This CDR3 has 11 residues. The source of this sequence is a woman aged 18-70 years with a cervical HPV16 infection that either progressed to CIN3+ or cleared (not recorded which). The sample was blood buffy coat. The chain combines TRBV30 with TRBJ2-7; no clear D gene. The CDR3 is CAWSRQYEQYF. The sequenced CDR3 bases are TGTGCCTGGTCGCGACAATACGAG.